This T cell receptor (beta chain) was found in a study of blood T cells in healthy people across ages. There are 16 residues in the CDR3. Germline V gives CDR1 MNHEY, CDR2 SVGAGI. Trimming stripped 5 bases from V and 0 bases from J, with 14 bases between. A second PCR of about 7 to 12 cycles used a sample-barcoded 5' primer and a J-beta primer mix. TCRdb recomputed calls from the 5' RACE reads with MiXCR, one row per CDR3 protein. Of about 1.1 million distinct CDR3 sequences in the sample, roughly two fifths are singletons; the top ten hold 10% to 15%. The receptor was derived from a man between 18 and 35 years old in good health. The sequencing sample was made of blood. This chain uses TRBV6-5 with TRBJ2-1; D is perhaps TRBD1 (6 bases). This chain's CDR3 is CASSTRRTVSYNEQFF. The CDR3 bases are TGTGCCAGCAGTACCCGAAGGACAGTCTCCTACAATGAGCAGTTCTTC.